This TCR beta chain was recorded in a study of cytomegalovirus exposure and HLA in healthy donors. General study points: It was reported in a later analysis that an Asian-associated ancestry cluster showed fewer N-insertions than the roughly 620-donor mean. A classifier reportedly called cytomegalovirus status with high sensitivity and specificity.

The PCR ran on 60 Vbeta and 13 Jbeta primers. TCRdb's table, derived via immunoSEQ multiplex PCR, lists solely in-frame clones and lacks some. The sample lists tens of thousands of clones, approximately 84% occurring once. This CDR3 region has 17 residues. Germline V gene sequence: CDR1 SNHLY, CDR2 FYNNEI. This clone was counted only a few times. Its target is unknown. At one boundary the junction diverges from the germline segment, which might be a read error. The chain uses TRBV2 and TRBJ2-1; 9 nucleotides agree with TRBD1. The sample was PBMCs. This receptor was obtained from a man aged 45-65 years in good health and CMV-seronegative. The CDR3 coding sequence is TGTGCCAGCAGTCAAGCGGGACAGGGTGGCTTCTACAATGAGCAGTTCTTC. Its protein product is CASSQAGQGGFYNEQFF. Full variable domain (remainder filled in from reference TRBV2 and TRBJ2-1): EPEVTQTPSHQVTQMGQEVILRCVPISNHLYFYWYRQILGQKVEFLVSFYNNEISEKSEIFDDQFSVERPDGSNFTLKIRSTKLEDSAMYFCASSQAGQGGFYNEQFFGPGTRLTVL.